This is a list of T cell receptor beta chains from one sample in a study of shared clonotypes between healthy human individuals. Profiled with immunoSEQ multiplex PCR; TCRdb holds only in-frame clones, not every one. This sample has roughly 770,000 clones, with 90% to 98% found just once. Sequencing was carried out using naive CD8+ T cells sorted from blood. The receptors were sampled from a man in his thirties or forties in good health. CDR3s include the opening cysteine and the closing phenylalanine or tryptophan. Each record gives: clone size, D gene, V gene, J gene, CDR3 protein, CDR3 DNA. D genes are given only for firm matches. A clone size is listed for some rows: how often the clone was seen (once, few, many), or a class if it is expanded.

clone size: .
D gene: TRBD1
V gene: TRBV11-3
J gene: TRBJ2-1
CDR3 protein: CASSFGTGGGSYNEQFF
CDR3 DNA: TGTGCCAGCAGCTTCGGGACAGGGGGCGGGTCCTACAATGAGCAGTTCTTC

clone size: .
D gene: TRBD2
V gene: TRBV28
J gene: TRBJ2-3
CDR3 protein: CASRSLTSGESTDTQYF
CDR3 DNA: TGTGCCAGCAGATCCCTAACTAGCGGGGAGAGCACAGATACGCAGTATTTT

clone size: .
D gene: TRBD2
V gene: TRBV9
J gene: TRBJ2-7
CDR3 protein: CASSNGLAADEQYF
CDR3 DNA: TGTGCCAGCAGCAATGGACTAGCAGCAGACGAGCAGTACTTC

clone size: .
D gene: TRBD1
V gene: TRBV27
J gene: TRBJ1-2
CDR3 protein: CASSLGQGYGYTF
CDR3 DNA: TGTGCCAGCAGTTTGGGACAGGGTTATGGCTACACCTTC

clone size: once
D gene: .
V gene: TRBV29-1
J gene: TRBJ2-7
CDR3 protein: CSVEVTGRDYEQYF
CDR3 DNA: TGCAGCGTTGAGGTAACGGGACGGGACTACGAGCAGTACTTC

clone size: .
D gene: .
V gene: TRBV6-1
J gene: TRBJ1-2
CDR3 protein: CASSNRTDPYGYTF
CDR3 DNA: TGTGCCAGCAGTAACCGGACAGACCCTTATGGCTACACCTTC

clone size: .
D gene: .
V gene: TRBV5-1
J gene: TRBJ2-1
CDR3 protein: CASSYYNNEQFF
CDR3 DNA: TGCGCCAGCAGCTACTATAACAATGAGCAGTTCTTC

clone size: .
D gene: TRBD2
V gene: TRBV7-9
J gene: TRBJ2-7
CDR3 protein: CASSLSSGRINEQYF
CDR3 DNA: TGTGCCAGCAGCTTATCTAGCGGGAGGATCAACGAGCAGTACTTC

clone size: .
D gene: TRBD1
V gene: TRBV12-5
J gene: TRBJ2-1
CDR3 protein: CASGLTPTGGATYNEQFF
CDR3 DNA: TGTGCTAGTGGTTTGACCCCAACAGGGGGCGCAACCTACAATGAGCAGTTCTTC

clone size: .
D gene: .
V gene: TRBV28
J gene: TRBJ2-7
CDR3 protein: CASSFFRYEQYF
CDR3 DNA: TGTGCCAGCAGTTTTTTTAGGTACGAGCAGTACTTC

clone size: .
D gene: .
V gene: TRBV19
J gene: TRBJ2-1
CDR3 protein: CASSKPLLRGPEYNEQFF
CDR3 DNA: TGTGCCAGTAGTAAACCCCTTCTTCGCGGGCCGGAATACAATGAGCAGTTCTTC

clone size: .
D gene: .
V gene: TRBV27
J gene: TRBJ1-5
CDR3 protein: CASSSDLTGFGNQPQHF
CDR3 DNA: TGTGCCAGCAGTTCGGACCTCACAGGGTTTGGCAATCAGCCCCAGCATTTT

clone size: .
D gene: .
V gene: TRBV2
J gene: TRBJ2-1
CDR3 protein: CASSTPERIVDEQFF
CDR3 DNA: TGTGCCAGCAGTACCCCGGAGCGGATTGTGGATGAGCAGTTCTTC

clone size: .
D gene: TRBD1
V gene: TRBV28
J gene: TRBJ1-4
CDR3 protein: CASSPGTGVNEKLFF
CDR3 DNA: TGTGCCAGCAGTCCCGGGACAGGGGTAAATGAAAAACTGTTTTTT

clone size: .
D gene: TRBD1
V gene: TRBV10-3
J gene: TRBJ1-5
CDR3 protein: CAISETGQVDQPQHF
CDR3 DNA: TGTGCCATCAGTGAGACTGGACAGGTGGATCAGCCCCAGCATTTT

clone size: .
D gene: .
V gene: TRBV7-6
J gene: TRBJ2-3
CDR3 protein: CASSDSGDTQYF
CDR3 DNA: TGTGCCAGCAGCGATTCGGGGGATACGCAGTATTTT

clone size: .
D gene: .
V gene: TRBV2
J gene: TRBJ2-6
CDR3 protein: CASSDEGAGANVLTF
CDR3 DNA: TGTGCCAGCAGTGATGAAGGGGCTGGGGCCAACGTCCTGACTTTC

clone size: .
D gene: .
V gene: TRBV7-2
J gene: TRBJ2-7
CDR3 protein: CASSSFRSYEQYF
CDR3 DNA: TGTGCCAGCAGCTCTTTTAGGTCCTACGAGCAGTACTTC

clone size: .
D gene: .
V gene: TRBV27
J gene: TRBJ1-2
CDR3 protein: CASKSGSIYGYTF
CDR3 DNA: TGTGCCAGCAAATCGGGGAGTATCTATGGCTACACCTTC

clone size: .
D gene: TRBD1
V gene: TRBV29-1
J gene: TRBJ2-1
CDR3 protein: CSVNRGYEQFF
CDR3 DNA: TGCAGCGTCAACAGGGGCTATGAGCAGTTCTTC

clone size: .
D gene: .
V gene: TRBV30
J gene: TRBJ2-7
CDR3 protein: CAWSRDPYEQYF
CDR3 DNA: TGTGCCTGGAGTAGGGACCCCTACGAGCAGTACTTC

clone size: .
D gene: TRBD2
V gene: TRBV29-1
J gene: TRBJ2-3
CDR3 protein: CSAEGPGGPSDTQYF
CDR3 DNA: TGCAGCGCGGAGGGTCCGGGAGGGCCGTCAGATACGCAGTATTTT

clone size: .
D gene: .
V gene: TRBV5-6
J gene: TRBJ2-1
CDR3 protein: CASSLANWGEQFF
CDR3 DNA: TGTGCCAGCAGCTTGGCCAATTGGGGTGAGCAGTTCTTC

clone size: .
D gene: .
V gene: TRBV9
J gene: TRBJ1-2
CDR3 protein: CASSAGGSAYGDYTF
CDR3 DNA: TGTGCCAGCAGCGCCGGAGGCAGTGCTTACGGGGACTACACCTTC

clone size: .
D gene: TRBD1
V gene: TRBV27
J gene: TRBJ1-5
CDR3 protein: CASAPDGQGAFQPQHF
CDR3 DNA: TGTGCCAGCGCTCCTGACGGACAGGGGGCTTTTCAGCCCCAGCATTTT

clone size: .
D gene: TRBD2
V gene: TRBV5-1
J gene: TRBJ2-5
CDR3 protein: CASSGGLAGYQETQYF
CDR3 DNA: TGCGCCAGCAGCGGGGGACTAGCGGGATACCAAGAGACCCAGTACTTC

clone size: .
D gene: TRBD1
V gene: TRBV30
J gene: TRBJ2-7
CDR3 protein: CAWSDGTGSHEQYF
CDR3 DNA: TGTGCCTGGAGTGACGGGACAGGGTCCCACGAGCAGTACTTC

clone size: once
D gene: .
V gene: TRBV27
J gene: TRBJ2-3
CDR3 protein: CASSPRVRAGADTQYF
CDR3 DNA: TGTGCCAGCAGCCCGAGGGTGAGGGCCGGGGCAGATACGCAGTATTTT